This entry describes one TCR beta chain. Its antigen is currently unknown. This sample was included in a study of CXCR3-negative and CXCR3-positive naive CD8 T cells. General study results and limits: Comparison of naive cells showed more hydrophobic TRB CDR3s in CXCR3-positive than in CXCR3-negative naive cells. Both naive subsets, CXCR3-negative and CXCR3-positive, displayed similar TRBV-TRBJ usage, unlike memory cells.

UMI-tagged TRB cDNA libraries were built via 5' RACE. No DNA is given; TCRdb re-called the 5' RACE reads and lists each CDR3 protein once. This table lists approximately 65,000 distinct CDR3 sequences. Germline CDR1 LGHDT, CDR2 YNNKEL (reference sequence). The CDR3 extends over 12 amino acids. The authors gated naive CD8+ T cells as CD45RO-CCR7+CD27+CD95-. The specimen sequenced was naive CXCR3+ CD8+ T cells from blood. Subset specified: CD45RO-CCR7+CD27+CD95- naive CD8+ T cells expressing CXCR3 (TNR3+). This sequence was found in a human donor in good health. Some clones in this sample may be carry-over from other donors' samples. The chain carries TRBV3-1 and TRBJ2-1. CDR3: CASSQSGNEQFF.